This T cell receptor (beta chain) was profiled in a study of early T cells in non-severe SARS-CoV-2 infection. Concerning this clonotype itself: As yet, its antigen is unknown.

Using its own MiXCR run on the 5' RACE reads, TCRdb lists one record per CDR3 protein. The sample includes some 91,000 distinct CDR3 sequences, about 16% seen only once; the top ten take about 5.5%. The CDR3 contains 16 residues. In germline, CDR1 is SGHRS, CDR2 YFSETQ. The V and J ends lost 4 bases and 3 bases, in that order; junction bases with no gene match: 8. Whole-study findings and limits: There was a bias toward anti-spike CD8 responses in VDJdb matching, which missed private and CD4 specificities.

This TCR came from an adult who was a healthcare worker with PCR-confirmed SARS-CoV-2 infection or an uninfected control (not recorded which). The chain couples TRBV5-1 to TRBJ2-3, with TRBD2 matching over 10 bases. Material for sequencing was whole blood. The CDR3 sequence: CASSPSGRARTDTQYF. Written as DNA, the CDR3 is TGCGCCAGCAGCCCGAGCGGGAGGGCCCGGACAGATACGCAGTATTTT.